This TCR beta chain was obtained from a study of cytomegalovirus exposure and HLA in healthy donors. The CDR3 runs 15 residues. The germline V gene has CDR1 LNHDA and CDR2 SQIVND (reference sequence). Trimming removed 6 bases at V and 2 bases at J, with 17 bases between. This clone appeared a few times. PCR was performed using 60 Vbeta and 13 Jbeta primers. Clones were read by immunoSEQ multiplex PCR, and TCRdb kept only the in-frame ones, dropping some. This table has approximately 76,000 clones, roughly two thirds appearing once. Sequenced sample: PBMCs. This clonotype was sampled from a woman aged 35 to 49 in good health and CMV-seropositive. V is TRBV19 and J is TRBJ2-7; possible D gene TRBD2, 7 bases. The CDR3: CASRYRGGAPYEQYF. The CDR3, as DNA: TGTGCCAGTAGGTACCGAGGGGGGGCTCCCTACGAGCAGTACTTC.